The 4 T cell receptor beta chains below were found in one sample sequenced in a study of T cell responses to AZD1222 COVID-19 vaccine. Sequenced by immunoSEQ multiplex PCR; TCRdb stores in-frame clones only, minus some. The sample records about 130,000 clones, about 93% being singletons. This specimen consisted of peripheral blood, obtained 28 days after the second AZD1222 dose. These receptors all stem from an adult who received the AZD1222 COVID-19 vaccine.

This chain connects TRBV19 to TRBJ1-5; no clear D gene. The germline CDR1 and CDR2 sequences are LNHDA and SQIVND (reference sequence). The CDR3 has 12 amino acids. V lost 5 bases to trimming and J lost 5 bases, with 7 bases between them. DNA of the CDR3: TGTGCCAGTAGTGTGGGGTATCAGCCCCAGCATTTT. As protein: CASSVGYQPQHF.

This chain joins TRBV28 and TRBJ1-2, with TRBD1 as a possible D gene (5 bases). This CDR3 spans 14 amino acids. Germline loops: CDR1 MDHEN, CDR2 SYDVKM. V lost 6 bases to trimming and J lost 4 bases, with 15 bases between them. This chain's CDR3 is CASSVGGGLYGYTF. The CDR3 DNA follows: TGTGCCAGCAGCGTTGGTGGGGGACTCTATGGCTACACCTTC.

The chain joins TRBV5-5 to TRBJ1-2; D might be TRBD1 (5 bases). This CDR3 is 15 amino acids long. Between the trimmed V and J ends, which lost 2 bases and 5 bases, there was a span of 16 bases. In germline, CDR1 is SGHKS, CDR2 YYEKEE (reference sequence). Here the CDR3 DNA reads TGTGCCAGCAGCTTATCGGCGGGGGAATGGTATGGCTACACCTTC. Translating it yields CASSLSAGEWYGYTF. The full variable domain, completed using reference TRBV5-5 and TRBJ1-2, is DAGVTQSPTHLIKTRGQQVTLRCSPISGHKSVSWYQQVLGQGPQFIFQYYEKEERGRGNFPDRFSARQFPNYSSELNVNALLLGDSALYLCASSLSAGEWYGYTFGSGTRLTVV.

The chain carries TRBV6-2 or TRBV6-3 and TRBJ1-6; D remains unclear. The germline V and J ends were trimmed by 5 bases and 9 bases, with 8 bases remaining between them. The CDR3 consists of 12 residues. CDR1 is MNHEY and CDR2 is SVGEGT in the germline V gene. The CDR3 region is CASSRPISPLHF. The DNA of the CDR3 is TGTGCCAGCAGTCGTCCAATTTCACCCCTCCACTTT.